These 3 T cell receptor beta chains share one sample of origin, sequenced in a study of T cells in Graves' hyperthyroidism and ophthalmopathy. There were TCR beta CDR3 regions amplified from RNA transcripts. With the HTBI primer set, the TCR CDR3 went through a first round of RT-PCR. TCRdb itself ran the multiplex PCR reads through MiXCR, one entry per CDR3 protein. The sample has a few hundred thousand distinct CDR3 sequences; around 16% are singletons. Sequenced: blood. Receptors were obtained from a woman between 25 and 40 years old with Graves' ophthalmopathy.

The table lists this clonotype with many counts. The chain is built from TRBV7-2 and TRBJ2-7; TRBD2 agrees at 7 bases. Germline V gene lookup returns CDR1 SGHTA and CDR2 FQGNSA. Trimming cost V 4 bases and J 3 bases; bases outside gene matches: 6. This CDR3 has 14 residues. In DNA form, the CDR3 reads TGTGCCAGCAGCTATTCTAGCGGAGACTACGAGCAGTACTTC. It yields the protein CASSYSSGDYEQYF.

There are a few counts of this clonotype. V and J are TRBV20-1 and TRBJ2-1; 8 bases line up with TRBD1. The V gene's germline CDR1 is DFQATT and CDR2 SNEGSKA (reference sequence). After removal of 1 base from V and 6 bases from J, the junction contained 5 bases not matched to a gene. CDR3 length: 14 residues. CDR3 coding DNA: TGCAGTGCTAGAGGGACAGGGATGATCAATGAGCAGTTCTTC. Translating it yields CSARGTGMINEQFF.

V is TRBV7-8 and J is TRBJ2-1; tentative D call: TRBD2 (6 bases). V lost 7 bases to trimming and J lost 6 bases, with 13 bases between them. Germline V CDR1 and CDR2: SGHVS, FQNEAQ. There are 13 residues in the CDR3. CDR3 DNA sequence: TGTGCCAGCACCCGCCGGCGGGGCAATGAGCAGTTCTTC. Translation: CASTRRRGNEQFF.